This TCR beta chain was sequenced for a study of blood T cells in healthy people across ages. Findings and caveats of the study: As naive T cell percentage varied, TCR beta diversity correlated strongly with it.

With V trimmed by 5 bases and J by 1 base, 6 bases remained unmatched. The CDR3 is 15 residues long. Germline CDR1 reads SGHTA; CDR2 reads FQGNSA. This clonotype came up a few times. What it binds is unknown. A sample-barcoded 5' primer and a J-beta primer mix were used in a second PCR of roughly 6 to 11 cycles. MiXCR, run by TCRdb on the 5' RACE reads, gives a single entry per CDR3 protein. This table has approximately 800,000 distinct CDR3 sequences, about 26% appearing once. Another study also made use of these data, one on T cells of mothers and their children. That report adds: Slightly higher but non-significant overlap marked related mother-child pairs versus unrelated pairs.

The sample taken for sequencing was blood. This TCR was sampled from a boy between 10 and 17 years old in good health. The rearrangement uses TRBV7-2 and TRBJ2-5, with 8 bases aligning to TRBD2. The CDR3 region is CASSTGLAGQETQYF. The CDR3 DNA sequence: TGTGCCAGCAGCACCGGACTAGCAGGCCAAGAGACCCAGTACTTC.